These 7 T cell receptor beta chains came from one sample sequenced in a study of cytotoxic CD8 clonotypes in ibrutinib-treated CLL. The repertoire was sequenced with immunoSEQ multiplex PCR; TCRdb's copy has only in-frame clones and lacks some. The data contain roughly 150,000 clones, 84% of them singletons. The sequencing here drew on PBMCs, taken after 24 months of ibrutinib treatment. The origin of the receptors is a human donor with chronic lymphocytic leukemia.

The rearrangement links TRBV7-2 to TRBJ1-3; D unclear. The germline V gene encodes CDR1 SGHTA and CDR2 FQGNSA. V lost 3 bases and J 4 bases, leaving 4 bases between the germline ends. The CDR3 loop spans 12 amino acids. CDR3 sequence reads: CASSFPGNTIYF. For the CDR3, the DNA is TGTGCCAGCAGCTTCCCCGGAAACACCATATATTTT.

This clone occurred many times. This chain uses TRBV7-9 with TRBJ1-5, with 9 bases matching TRBD1. The germline V gene encodes CDR1 SEHNR and CDR2 FQNEAQ (reference sequence). The CDR3 runs to 18 residues. Germline trimming cut 5 bases from V and 3 bases from J; bases unmatched to any gene: 14. DNA for the CDR3: TGTGCCAGCAGCCGGGGACAGGGAGTTGGATGGGCCAATCAGCCCCAGCATTTT. Amino acids: CASSRGQGVGWANQPQHF.

V is TRBV6-6 and J is TRBJ1-4, with 9 bases that match TRBD1. With 6 bases clipped from V and 5 bases from J, the junction kept 7 bases outside the gene matches. The CDR3 length is 15 residues. CDR1 and CDR2 from the germline V gene are MNHNY and SVGAGI (reference sequence). DNA of the CDR3: TGTGCCAGCAGATATAACAGGGGGCAGAATGAAAAACTGTTTTTT. Translating gives CASRYNRGQNEKLFF.

This clone showed up just a few times. The chain couples TRBV19 to TRBJ2-2; perhaps TRBD1 as D (6 bases). CDR1 is LNHDA, CDR2 SQIVND, per germline (reference sequence). V was cut by 9 bases and J by 6 bases, with 11 bases left in between. CDR3 size: 12 residues. This CDR3 is CASLRGPGELFF. The CDR3 DNA reads as TGTGCCAGCCTCAGGGGTCCCGGGGAGCTGTTTTTT.

The genes are TRBV5-1 and TRBJ1-1, with D unresolved. Germline V gene lookup returns CDR1 SGHRS and CDR2 YFSETQ. The V gene lost 4 bases and the J gene lost 1 base, with 14 bases spanning the gap. The CDR3 contains 15 residues. The CDR3 loop is CASSPRARQNTEAFF. CDR3 bases: TGCGCCAGCAGCCCCCGGGCCCGACAGAACACTGAAGCTTTCTTT.

The V call is TRBV11-2, the J call TRBJ2-5; the match to TRBD1 covers 7 bases. CDR1 is SGHAT, CDR2 FQNNGV, per germline. CDR3 length: 14 residues. The V and J ends lost 5 bases and 1 base, in that order; junction bases with no gene match: 4. The CDR3 loop is CASSPDRVQETQYF. The CDR3 nucleotides are TGTGCCAGCAGCCCAGACAGGGTCCAAGAGACCCAGTACTTC. The full variable domain, completed using reference TRBV11-2 and TRBJ2-5, is EAGVAQSPRYKIIEKRQSVAFWCNPISGHATLYWYQQILGQGPKLLIQFQNNGVVDDSQLPKDRFSAERLKGVDSTLKIQPAKLEDSAVYLCASSPDRVQETQYFGPGTRLLVL.

The rearrangement links TRBV9 to TRBJ1-3, with a tentative D call TRBD1 (5 bases). Germline V lookup: CDR1 SGDLS, CDR2 YYNGEE. The CDR3 is 14 amino acids. V was trimmed by 5 bases and J by 2 bases, leaving 11 bases between them. CDR3 sequence (DNA): TGTGCCAGCAGGACCGGGGGGGCTGGAAACACCATATATTTT. Protein: CASRTGGAGNTIYF.